This is a list of T cell receptor beta chains from one sample in a study of cytomegalovirus exposure and HLA in healthy donors. Clones were sequenced by immunoSEQ multiplex PCR, and TCRdb holds only the in-frame ones, with some missing. The sample includes 40,000 to 60,000 clones, 55% to 85% of them seen just once. The sequenced sample was PBMCs. The source is a woman aged 45 to 65 in good health and CMV-seronegative. Both conserved end residues are part of each CDR3. The order of the fields is clone size, D gene, J gene, V gene, CDR3 DNA, CDR3 protein. D genes are given only for firm matches. Expanded clones get a size class; other rows say once, few or many, or leave the size out.

clone size: -; D gene: TRBD1; J gene: TRBJ1-5; V gene: TRBV19; CDR3 DNA: TGTGCCAGTAGTACGAATACAGGGGGCGAGGGTCAGCCCCAGCATTTT; CDR3 protein: CASSTNTGGEGQPQHF
clone size: -; D gene: -; J gene: TRBJ2-5; V gene: TRBV4-2; CDR3 DNA: TGTGCCAGCAGCCCGCAAGGGGGACGGTCAGGAGAGACCCAGTACTTC; CDR3 protein: CASSPQGGRSGETQYF
clone size: -; D gene: TRBD2; J gene: TRBJ2-5; V gene: TRBV2; CDR3 DNA: TGTGCCAGCAGGGGACCCGGGACTAGTAAAGAGACCCAGTACTTC; CDR3 protein: CASRGPGTSKETQYF
clone size: -; D gene: TRBD1; J gene: TRBJ2-5; V gene: TRBV5-4; CDR3 DNA: TGTGCCAGCAGCGCCGGGACAGGGATGGAGACCCAGTACTTC; CDR3 protein: CASSAGTGMETQYF
clone size: -; D gene: -; J gene: TRBJ1-2; V gene: TRBV6-1; CDR3 DNA: TGTGCCAGCAGTGAACTTGAGGACTACACCTTC; CDR3 protein: CASSELEDYTF
clone size: -; D gene: -; J gene: TRBJ1-1; V gene: TRBV28; CDR3 DNA: TGTGCCAGCCGTTTACAGGGAACTGAAGCTTTCTTT; CDR3 protein: CASRLQGTEAFF
clone size: few; D gene: -; J gene: TRBJ2-1; V gene: TRBV7-6; CDR3 DNA: TGTGCCAGCAGCGCACAGGCGGGGAATGAGCAGTTCTTC; CDR3 protein: CASSAQAGNEQFF
clone size: -; D gene: TRBD1; J gene: TRBJ1-1; V gene: TRBV10-3; CDR3 DNA: TGTGCCATCAGGGGTTCCGGACAGGGCGACACTGAAGCTTTCTTT; CDR3 protein: CAIRGSGQGDTEAFF
clone size: -; D gene: TRBD2; J gene: TRBJ2-7; V gene: TRBV30; CDR3 DNA: TGTGCCTGGAGTGGGACTAGCGGTATCTACGAGCAGTACTTC; CDR3 protein: CAWSGTSGIYEQYF
clone size: once; D gene: -; J gene: TRBJ1-5; V gene: TRBV19; CDR3 DNA: TGTGCCAGTAGCACTGACAGGAACAATCAGCCCCAGCATTTT; CDR3 protein: CASSTDRNNQPQHF
clone size: -; D gene: -; J gene: TRBJ1-1; V gene: TRBV4-2; CDR3 DNA: TGTGCCAGCAGCCAAGATTCGGGCAGCGGCCGAAATGGAGCTTTCTTT; CDR3 protein: CASSQDSGSGRNGAFF
clone size: -; D gene: -; J gene: TRBJ2-3; V gene: TRBV30; CDR3 DNA: TGTGCCTGGAGTGTACTATCAGGGGGGACGCCAGATACGCAGTATTTT; CDR3 protein: CAWSVLSGGTPDTQYF
clone size: -; D gene: -; J gene: TRBJ2-3; V gene: TRBV14; CDR3 DNA: TGTGCCAGCAGCTACAGCCAAGATACGCAGTATTTT; CDR3 protein: CASSYSQDTQYF
clone size: -; D gene: -; J gene: TRBJ1-1; V gene: TRBV7-9; CDR3 DNA: TGTGCCAGCAGCTTAGGAGTGGAGCAAGAAGCTTTCTTT; CDR3 protein: CASSLGVEQEAFF
clone size: -; D gene: -; J gene: TRBJ1-3; V gene: TRBV19; CDR3 DNA: TGTGCCAGTAGTTACGGTAGCTCTGGAAACACCATATATTTT; CDR3 protein: CASSYGSSGNTIYF
clone size: -; D gene: -; J gene: TRBJ1-5; V gene: TRBV7-9; CDR3 DNA: TGTGCCAGCAGCTTCCAGGGAGGGGCCAATCAGCCCCAGCATTTT; CDR3 protein: CASSFQGGANQPQHF
clone size: -; D gene: -; J gene: TRBJ2-5; V gene: TRBV11-1; CDR3 DNA: TGTGCCAGCAGCCCCAGGGGGGATGGGGAGACCCAGTACTTC; CDR3 protein: CASSPRGDGETQYF
clone size: -; D gene: -; J gene: TRBJ2-5; V gene: TRBV6-5; CDR3 DNA: TGTGCCACCCGATCGCCGGGGACCCAGTACTTC; CDR3 protein: CATRSPGTQYF
clone size: few; D gene: TRBD1; J gene: TRBJ1-5; V gene: TRBV2; CDR3 DNA: TGTGCCAGCAGTGAGGGACAGGGACTTATGGAGAAGCCCCAGCATTTT; CDR3 protein: CASSEGQGLMEKPQHF
clone size: many; D gene: -; J gene: TRBJ1-1; V gene: TRBV6-1; CDR3 DNA: TGTGCCAGCAACAGGGCGCTAAGGCCAGAAGCTTTCTTT; CDR3 protein: CASNRALRPEAFF
clone size: -; D gene: -; J gene: TRBJ1-4; V gene: TRBV11-2; CDR3 DNA: TGTGCCAGCAGCTTGGCAGTCCTCAGTGAAAAACTGTTTTTT; CDR3 protein: CASSLAVLSEKLFF
clone size: few; D gene: TRBD2; J gene: TRBJ2-3; V gene: TRBV25-1; CDR3 DNA: TGTGCCAGCAGTACCCCGGTGAGCGGGAGATCAGATACGCAGTATTTT; CDR3 protein: CASSTPVSGRSDTQYF
clone size: once; D gene: -; J gene: TRBJ1-6; V gene: TRBV9; CDR3 DNA: TGTGCCAGCAGCGTAGAGGGGTGGAACTCACCCCTCCACTTT; CDR3 protein: CASSVEGWNSPLHF
clone size: -; D gene: -; J gene: TRBJ1-2; V gene: TRBV28; CDR3 DNA: TGTGCCAGCAGTTTGCAGAACTATGGCTACACCTTC; CDR3 protein: CASSLQNYGYTF
clone size: -; D gene: TRBD1; J gene: TRBJ2-2; V gene: TRBV25-1; CDR3 DNA: TGTGCCAGCAGACCACAGGGGGAGACCGGGGAGCTGTTTTTT; CDR3 protein: CASRPQGETGELFF
clone size: few; D gene: TRBD1; J gene: TRBJ2-5; V gene: TRBV7-9; CDR3 DNA: TGTGCCAGCAGCCCCTCGACAGGGGCTCAAGAGACCCAGTACTTC; CDR3 protein: CASSPSTGAQETQYF
clone size: -; D gene: TRBD2; J gene: TRBJ2-3; V gene: TRBV2; CDR3 DNA: TGTGCCAGCAGTGAAGTGAGTACTAGCGGGGAGCAGTATTTT; CDR3 protein: CASSEVSTSGEQYF
clone size: -; D gene: -; J gene: TRBJ1-3; V gene: TRBV18; CDR3 DNA: TGTGCCAGCTCGTACAGGGAAAGCTCTGGAAACACCATATATTTT; CDR3 protein: CASSYRESSGNTIYF
clone size: few; D gene: -; J gene: TRBJ1-5; V gene: TRBV6-5; CDR3 DNA: TGTGCCAGCAGTTCTCAGGATCCAAGGTATCAGCCCCAGCATTTT; CDR3 protein: CASSSQDPRYQPQHF
clone size: -; D gene: -; J gene: TRBJ1-5; V gene: TRBV19; CDR3 DNA: TGTGCCAGTAGTAGCGGGTTATATAGCAATCAGCCCCAGCATTTT; CDR3 protein: CASSSGLYSNQPQHF
clone size: -; D gene: TRBD2; J gene: TRBJ2-5; V gene: TRBV19; CDR3 DNA: TGTGCCAGTAGTATCGGCACTAGCGGGAGGTCGAGGGAGACCCAGTACTTC; CDR3 protein: CASSIGTSGRSRETQYF
clone size: once; D gene: -; J gene: TRBJ1-3; V gene: TRBV7-9; CDR3 DNA: TGTGCCAGCAGCCGGACAGCCCGAAACACCATATATTTT; CDR3 protein: CASSRTARNTIYF
clone size: -; D gene: TRBD1; J gene: TRBJ2-5; V gene: TRBV30; CDR3 DNA: TGTGCCTGGAAACAGGGGGCAGGGGAGACCCAGTACTTC; CDR3 protein: CAWKQGAGETQYF
clone size: few; D gene: -; J gene: TRBJ2-7; V gene: TRBV9; CDR3 DNA: TGTGCCAGCAGCGTAGATGGAGGTACCTCCTACGAGCAGTACTTC; CDR3 protein: CASSVDGGTSYEQYF
clone size: -; D gene: -; J gene: TRBJ1-1; V gene: TRBV19; CDR3 DNA: TGTGCCAGTAGTCCAAACAGGTTGAACACTGAAGCTTTCTTT; CDR3 protein: CASSPNRLNTEAFF
clone size: -; D gene: TRBD1; J gene: TRBJ2-7; V gene: TRBV5-1; CDR3 DNA: TGCGCCAGCAGCGCCGGGACAGGGGATCTAAGGGAGTACTTC; CDR3 protein: CASSAGTGDLREYF
clone size: once; D gene: -; J gene: TRBJ1-5; V gene: TRBV5-1; CDR3 DNA: TGCGCCAGCAGCCTTGAGGTGGGTCAGCCCCAGCATTTT; CDR3 protein: CASSLEVGQPQHF
clone size: -; D gene: TRBD1; J gene: TRBJ1-5; V gene: TRBV30; CDR3 DNA: TGTGCCTGGAGTGTACAGGGGAGGACAGATAATCAGCCCCAGCATTTT; CDR3 protein: CAWSVQGRTDNQPQHF
clone size: -; D gene: -; J gene: TRBJ1-1; V gene: TRBV9; CDR3 DNA: TGTGCCAGCAGCGTAGCGGTGGTGAACACTGAAGCTTTCTTT; CDR3 protein: CASSVAVVNTEAFF
clone size: -; D gene: TRBD1; J gene: TRBJ1-1; V gene: TRBV7-9; CDR3 DNA: TGTGCCAGCAGCTTAGAAGGGGGCGCGGGGGCTTTCTTT; CDR3 protein: CASSLEGGAGAFF
clone size: -; D gene: -; J gene: TRBJ1-1; V gene: TRBV6-1; CDR3 DNA: TGTGCCAGCAGTGCCCGACAGCCACACAACACTGAAGCTTTCTTT; CDR3 protein: CASSARQPHNTEAFF
clone size: -; D gene: TRBD1; J gene: TRBJ2-5; V gene: TRBV9; CDR3 DNA: TGTGCCAGCAGCGTAGCTTCGCAGGGGGCCGGAGAGACCCAGTACTTC; CDR3 protein: CASSVASQGAGETQYF
clone size: once; D gene: TRBD1; J gene: TRBJ2-5; V gene: TRBV5-8; CDR3 DNA: TGTGCCAGCAGCCCTGGGACAGACCGGGAGACCCAGTACTTC; CDR3 protein: CASSPGTDRETQYF
clone size: -; D gene: TRBD2; J gene: TRBJ2-5; V gene: TRBV7-9; CDR3 DNA: TGTGCCAGCAGCGTCGGGACTAGCGTGGAGACCCAGTACTTC; CDR3 protein: CASSVGTSVETQYF
clone size: -; D gene: -; J gene: TRBJ2-7; V gene: TRBV2; CDR3 DNA: TGTGCCAGCAGTCCCTCGGCCCTAGGATTCTACGAGCAGTACTTC; CDR3 protein: CASSPSALGFYEQYF
clone size: -; D gene: TRBD2; J gene: TRBJ2-1; V gene: TRBV6-1; CDR3 DNA: TGTGCCGGGCGGGGGTACAATGAGCAGTTCTTC; CDR3 protein: CAGRGYNEQFF
clone size: -; D gene: -; J gene: TRBJ1-1; V gene: TRBV6-6; CDR3 DNA: TGTGCCAGCAGGGGACGTACACAGGGCACTGAAGCTTTCTTT; CDR3 protein: CASRGRTQGTEAFF
clone size: -; D gene: -; J gene: TRBJ1-2; V gene: TRBV19; CDR3 DNA: TGTGCCAGTAGTGGTCAGGGAGGAGGCCGTGGCTACACCTTC; CDR3 protein: CASSGQGGGRGYTF